These T cell receptor beta chains were read from a single sample in a study of T-cell reconstitution after alpha-beta-depleted transplantation in children. Via MiXCR, TCRdb re-called the PCR reads, giving one row per CDR3 protein. The table records roughly 150,000 distinct CDR3 sequences, roughly 11% of them present only once. The sequences come from PBMCs, collected before TCRalphabeta/CD19-depleted stem cell transplant. The receptor set was obtained from a boy between 2 and 15 years old with acute myeloid leukemia, due to receive a stem cell transplant. Both conserved end residues are part of each CDR3. D genes are given only for firm matches. Clone size, where shown, is once, few, many, or a class for clones that have expanded.

V gene	clone size	D gene	J gene	CDR3 DNA	CDR3 protein
TRBV5-1	many	TRBD1	TRBJ1-2	TGCGCCAGCAGCTTGGACAGGGACAGCCATGGCTACACCTTC	CASSLDRDSHGYTF
TRBV20-1	once	NA	TRBJ2-1	TGCAGTTCGCCTGGGGGAGGACTTAATGAGCAGTTCTTC	CSSPGGGLNEQFF
TRBV4-1	many	NA	TRBJ1-1	TGCGCCAGCAGCCCATCCGGGCCTCGGCAAACTGAAGCTTTCTTT	CASSPSGPRQTEAFF
TRBV10-3	many	NA	TRBJ2-1	TGTGCCATCAGTGATTTTGAGGGGAAAAGCTCCTACAATGAGCAGTTCTTC	CAISDFEGKSSYNEQFF
TRBV10-3	many	NA	TRBJ2-1	TGTGCCATCGGGGGCCGGGATGAGCAGTTCTTC	CAIGGRDEQFF
TRBV27	many	NA	TRBJ2-1	TGTGCCAGCGGCGTGATTGGGAATGAGCAGTTCTTC	CASGVIGNEQFF
TRBV4-1	many	NA	TRBJ1-2	TGCGCCAGCAGCCAAGACTTGGGCGATTGGTATGGCTACACCTTC	CASSQDLGDWYGYTF
TRBV12-5	NA	NA	TRBJ2-4	TGTGCTAGTGGTTTGGTAACGGCAACCCGAGCCAAAAACATTCAGTACTTC	CASGLVTATRAKNIQYF
TRBV12-3/TRBV12-4	many	NA	TRBJ2-1	TGTGCCAGTTGTAATAGGAACAATGAGCAGTTCTTC	CASCNRNNEQFF
TRBV6-5	many	TRBD1	TRBJ2-7	TGTGCCAGCAGTTCATCACAGGGGGTTTCCTACGAGCAGTACTTC	CASSSSQGVSYEQYF
TRBV10-3	many	NA	TRBJ2-7	TGTGCCATCTCCAAGAGGTTGGGGGAGGAAGCCTACGAGCAGTACTTC	CAISKRLGEEAYEQYF
TRBV6-1	few	TRBD1	TRBJ1-5	TGTGCCAGCGGAAGACCCGGGACAGGTCCCCTTCAGCCCCAGCATTTT	CASGRPGTGPLQPQHF
TRBV29-1	many	TRBD2	TRBJ2-7	TGCAGCGTTACCCTGGGAGGGCTTGGCGAGCAGTACTTC	CSVTLGGLGEQYF
TRBV7-8	many	NA	TRBJ1-2	TGTGCCAGCAGCTACCAATATGGCTACACCTTC	CASSYQYGYTF
TRBV12-3/TRBV12-4	many	NA	TRBJ1-2	TGTGCCAGCTGGTTTATTGGGGGAGCGCCATATGGCTACACCTTC	CASWFIGGAPYGYTF
TRBV12-3/TRBV12-4	NA	TRBD2	TRBJ2-5	TGTACCAGCAGTCGCCCCGGGACTAGCGGGGGGGCTGACCAAGAGACCCAGTACTTC	CTSSRPGTSGGADQETQYF
TRBV7-9	many	TRBD1	TRBJ1-2	TGTGCCAGCAGCCCGAGGGGACAGGGGGCTAACTATGGCTACACCTTC	CASSPRGQGANYGYTF
TRBV19	few	NA	TRBJ2-1	TGTGCCAGTAGTACGGGACTCCCAGGACAGTTCTTC	CASSTGLPGQFF
TRBV28	many	NA	TRBJ2-7	TGTGCCAGCAGTCCCCCCACCTACGAGCAGTACTTC	CASSPPTYEQYF
TRBV5-6	many	TRBD1	TRBJ2-5	TGTGCCAGCAGCCCAATGGCGGGACAGGGGTTCAAGACCCAGTACTTC	CASSPMAGQGFKTQYF
TRBV29-1	many	NA	TRBJ2-1	TGCAGCGTTGAAGGTTCTACTGGGACCTACAATGAGCAGTTCTTC	CSVEGSTGTYNEQFF
TRBV29-1	many	NA	TRBJ1-1	TGCAGCGTTGGGGGGGCGCCGGGTGAAGCTTTCTTT	CSVGGAPGEAFF
TRBV29-1	many	NA	TRBJ2-6	TGCAGCGTTGACAGCTCTGGGGCCAACGTCCTGACTTTC	CSVDSSGANVLTF